This TCR beta chain emerged from a study of blood T cell repertoires in COVID-19. Study at large: PBMCs, B-cell-depleted T cells, or T cells were the source of the cDNA or gDNA that made up the material.

Repertoires were generated with immunoSEQ multiplex PCR, while TCRdb's copy carries only in-frame clones and drops some. There are 52,000 or so clones in the sample; 76% occur only once, and roughly a fifth lies in the top ten. This CDR3 is 13 amino acids long. V lost 2 bases and J 0 bases, leaving 4 bases between the germline ends. Germline loops: CDR1 LGHDT, CDR2 YNNKEL (reference sequence). Sequencing was carried out using peripheral blood. V and J are TRBV3-1 (or the pseudogene TRBV3-2) and TRBJ2-5; D gene uncertain. The origin of this receptor is a man in his forties or fifties with active or convalescent COVID-19. This CDR3 reads CASSQNNQETQYF. In nucleotides, the CDR3 is TGTGCCAGCAGCCAAAACAACCAAGAGACCCAGTACTTC.